A selection of T cell receptor beta chains follows, all from one sample in a study of Ad26.COV2.S vaccination and SARS-CoV-2 variants. Some clones are missing from TCRdb's copy, which holds only in-frame ones; the method was immunoSEQ multiplex PCR. The data hold 510,000 or so clones, with about 83% observed a single time. The material sequenced was peripheral blood, taken in a trial of Ad26.COV2.S vaccine versus placebo. The receptors come from a person aged 18 to 59 who received the Ad26.COV2.S COVID-19 vaccine or a placebo. The CDR3 runs from the conserved cysteine through the conserved F or W. A D gene is named only where the DNA matches it firmly. Some rows mark clone size as missing; the rest say once, few, many or name a class of expanded clone.

v_call: TRBV7-3; clone_size: once; cdr3_length: 15; j_call: TRBJ2-1; d_call: .; cdr3_aa: CASSLLARSYNEQFF; cdr3_nt: TGTGCCAGCAGCTTACTGGCTAGGTCCTACAATGAGCAGTTCTTC
v_call: TRBV11-2; clone_size: .; cdr3_length: 18; j_call: TRBJ2-2; d_call: TRBD2; cdr3_aa: CASSLLQVLAENTGELFF; cdr3_nt: TGTGCCAGCAGCTTATTACAAGTGCTAGCGGAGAACACCGGGGAGCTGTTTTTT
v_call: TRBV10-2; clone_size: .; cdr3_length: 14; j_call: TRBJ2-1; d_call: .; cdr3_aa: CATLRGLANNEQFF; cdr3_nt: TGCGCCACCCTTCGGGGCCTAGCGAACAATGAGCAGTTCTTC
v_call: TRBV20-1; clone_size: .; cdr3_length: 14; j_call: TRBJ2-5; d_call: TRBD1; cdr3_aa: CSASPGTGWETQYF; cdr3_nt: TGCAGTGCTAGTCCCGGGACAGGGTGGGAGACCCAGTACTTC
v_call: TRBV9; clone_size: .; cdr3_length: 13; j_call: TRBJ2-5; d_call: .; cdr3_aa: CASSVVGGETQYF; cdr3_nt: TGTGCCAGCAGCGTAGTGGGCGGGGAGACCCAGTACTTC
v_call: TRBV5-6; clone_size: .; cdr3_length: 14; j_call: TRBJ2-7; d_call: .; cdr3_aa: CASSLGAPSYEQYF; cdr3_nt: TGTGCCAGCAGCTTAGGGGCCCCCTCCTACGAGCAGTACTTC
v_call: TRBV5-4; clone_size: .; cdr3_length: 14; j_call: TRBJ2-3; d_call: TRBD1; cdr3_aa: CASSRDRNTDTQYF; cdr3_nt: TGTGCCAGCAGCCGGGACAGAAACACAGATACGCAGTATTTT
v_call: TRBV7-3; clone_size: .; cdr3_length: 13; j_call: TRBJ2-2; d_call: .; cdr3_aa: CASSPGAYGELFF; cdr3_nt: TGTGCCAGCAGCCCCGGGGCCTACGGGGAGCTGTTTTTT
v_call: TRBV6-2/TRBV6-3; clone_size: once; cdr3_length: 19; j_call: TRBJ2-1; d_call: TRBD2; cdr3_aa: CASSYALAGDYLANDGQFF; cdr3_nt: TGTGCCAGCAGTTATGCCCTAGCGGGAGACTACCTTGCCAATGACGGGCAGTTCTTC
v_call: TRBV6-5; clone_size: .; cdr3_length: 13; j_call: TRBJ1-2; d_call: .; cdr3_aa: CASRAVDHYGYTF; cdr3_nt: TGTGCCAGTCGGGCGGTGGATCACTATGGCTACACCTTC
v_call: TRBV11-1; clone_size: .; cdr3_length: 16; j_call: TRBJ2-4; d_call: TRBD2; cdr3_aa: CASSEGTSGTGNIQYF; cdr3_nt: TGTGCCAGCAGCGAAGGGACTAGCGGGACCGGAAACATTCAGTACTTC
v_call: TRBV7-7; clone_size: once; cdr3_length: 16; j_call: TRBJ2-5; d_call: TRBD2; cdr3_aa: CASSLRGSLGKETQYF; cdr3_nt: TGTGCCAGCAGCTTACGCGGGAGTCTGGGGAAAGAGACCCAGTACTTC
v_call: TRBV12-3/TRBV12-4; clone_size: .; cdr3_length: 13; j_call: TRBJ2-3; d_call: TRBD1; cdr3_aa: CASNPDRAYTQYF; cdr3_nt: TGTGCCAGCAACCCCGACAGGGCCTATACGCAGTATTTT
v_call: TRBV6-5; clone_size: .; cdr3_length: 13; j_call: TRBJ2-7; d_call: .; cdr3_aa: CASSYGVRATQYF; cdr3_nt: TGTGCCAGCAGTTACGGGGTTAGGGCAACGCAGTACTTC
v_call: TRBV9; clone_size: .; cdr3_length: 16; j_call: TRBJ1-3; d_call: .; cdr3_aa: CASSVAAGGTGNTIYF; cdr3_nt: TGTGCCAGCAGCGTAGCCGCGGGAGGGACTGGAAACACCATATATTTT
v_call: TRBV5-4; clone_size: .; cdr3_length: 15; j_call: TRBJ2-1; d_call: TRBD2; cdr3_aa: CASSPEAGAYNEQFF; cdr3_nt: TGTGCCAGCAGCCCGGAGGCGGGAGCCTACAATGAGCAGTTCTTC
v_call: TRBV6-2/TRBV6-3; clone_size: .; cdr3_length: 16; j_call: TRBJ2-7; d_call: .; cdr3_aa: CASSYSAALFSYEQYF; cdr3_nt: TGTGCCAGCAGTTACTCAGCAGCCCTCTTCTCCTACGAGCAGTACTTC
v_call: TRBV14; clone_size: .; cdr3_length: 19; j_call: TRBJ2-1; d_call: TRBD1; cdr3_aa: CASSRPGQGALGLSNEQFF; cdr3_nt: TGTGCCAGCAGCCGCCCGGGACAGGGGGCACTCGGGTTATCGAATGAGCAGTTCTTC
v_call: TRBV14; clone_size: .; cdr3_length: 18; j_call: TRBJ2-7; d_call: TRBD2; cdr3_aa: CASSPRPGLAGPSYEQYF; cdr3_nt: TGTGCCAGCAGCCCAAGACCGGGACTAGCGGGCCCTTCCTACGAGCAGTACTTC
v_call: TRBV9; clone_size: .; cdr3_length: 16; j_call: TRBJ2-2; d_call: .; cdr3_aa: CASSPPGRTNTGELFF; cdr3_nt: TGTGCCAGCAGCCCCCCGGGACGCACGAACACCGGGGAGCTGTTTTTT
v_call: TRBV6-5; clone_size: .; cdr3_length: 15; j_call: TRBJ1-1; d_call: .; cdr3_aa: CASSLSGQTNTEAFF; cdr3_nt: TGTGCCAGCAGTTTAAGCGGACAAACGAACACTGAAGCTTTCTTT
v_call: TRBV29-1; clone_size: .; cdr3_length: 14; j_call: TRBJ2-7; d_call: TRBD1; cdr3_aa: CSVDPGQGAGEQYF; cdr3_nt: TGCAGCGTTGACCCGGGACAGGGGGCGGGCGAGCAGTACTTC
v_call: TRBV3-1/TRBV3-2; clone_size: .; cdr3_length: 17; j_call: TRBJ2-3; d_call: .; cdr3_aa: CASSQGGPGPAADTQYF; cdr3_nt: TGTGCCAGCAGCCAAGGGGGGCCGGGACCAGCCGCAGATACGCAGTATTTT
v_call: TRBV4-1; clone_size: .; cdr3_length: 14; j_call: TRBJ1-2; d_call: .; cdr3_aa: CASSQEGHNYGYTF; cdr3_nt: TGCGCCAGCAGCCAAGAGGGCCATAACTATGGCTACACCTTC
v_call: TRBV7-2; clone_size: .; cdr3_length: 16; j_call: TRBJ2-3; d_call: .; cdr3_aa: CASSSGFAGHSDTQYF; cdr3_nt: TGTGCCAGCAGCTCAGGCTTCGCGGGGCACTCAGATACGCAGTATTTT
v_call: TRBV5-1; clone_size: .; cdr3_length: 15; j_call: TRBJ2-1; d_call: .; cdr3_aa: CASSFNRLIEGEQFF; cdr3_nt: TGCGCCAGCAGCTTTAATCGTCTGATTGAGGGTGAGCAGTTCTTC
v_call: TRBV19; clone_size: .; cdr3_length: 14; j_call: TRBJ1-2; d_call: .; cdr3_aa: CASSESRGIYGYTF; cdr3_nt: TGTGCCAGTAGTGAGTCTCGGGGCATCTATGGCTACACCTTC
v_call: TRBV14; clone_size: .; cdr3_length: 13; j_call: TRBJ1-1; d_call: .; cdr3_aa: CASSQGMNTEAFF; cdr3_nt: TGTGCCAGCAGCCAAGGGATGAACACTGAAGCTTTCTTT
v_call: TRBV27; clone_size: .; cdr3_length: 16; j_call: TRBJ2-7; d_call: .; cdr3_aa: CASSLSPPGVFSEQYF; cdr3_nt: TGTGCCAGCAGTTTATCCCCTCCTGGAGTTTTTAGCGAGCAGTACTTC
v_call: TRBV2; clone_size: once; cdr3_length: 14; j_call: TRBJ1-3; d_call: .; cdr3_aa: CASSPGITGNTIYF; cdr3_nt: TGTGCCAGCAGCCCCGGGATAACTGGAAACACCATATATTTT
v_call: TRBV28; clone_size: .; cdr3_length: 15; j_call: TRBJ2-7; d_call: TRBD2; cdr3_aa: CASSLVAGGKYEQYF; cdr3_nt: TGTGCCAGCAGTTTAGTAGCGGGGGGGAAGTACGAGCAGTACTTC
v_call: TRBV6-2/TRBV6-3; clone_size: .; cdr3_length: 18; j_call: TRBJ2-5; d_call: .; cdr3_aa: CASSYIVEARAEQETQYF; cdr3_nt: TGTGCCAGCAGTTACATCGTAGAGGCTCGAGCGGAACAAGAGACCCAGTACTTC
v_call: TRBV6-2/TRBV6-3; clone_size: few; cdr3_length: 16; j_call: TRBJ2-3; d_call: .; cdr3_aa: CASSRTGNPPTDTQYF; cdr3_nt: TGTGCCAGCAGCCGAACCGGGAACCCGCCCACAGATACGCAGTATTTT
v_call: TRBV5-8; clone_size: .; cdr3_length: 12; j_call: TRBJ2-7; d_call: TRBD2; cdr3_aa: CASSLRGGVQYF; cdr3_nt: TGTGCCAGCAGCCTGCGGGGGGGGGTGCAGTACTTC
v_call: TRBV20-1; clone_size: .; cdr3_length: 11; j_call: TRBJ2-1; d_call: .; cdr3_aa: CSGGISNEQFF; cdr3_nt: TGCAGTGGGGGGATTTCAAATGAGCAGTTCTTC
v_call: TRBV7-3; clone_size: .; cdr3_length: 12; j_call: TRBJ2-1; d_call: TRBD1; cdr3_aa: CASGTGPNEQFF; cdr3_nt: TGTGCCAGCGGGACAGGGCCCAATGAGCAGTTCTTC
v_call: TRBV4-3; clone_size: .; cdr3_length: 18; j_call: TRBJ2-5; d_call: .; cdr3_aa: CASSQDPDLHPGQETQYF; cdr3_nt: TGCGCCAGCAGCCAAGACCCGGACCTGCACCCTGGACAAGAGACCCAGTACTTC
v_call: TRBV6-4; clone_size: .; cdr3_length: 13; j_call: TRBJ2-2; d_call: .; cdr3_aa: CASSTGVTGELFF; cdr3_nt: TGTGCCAGCAGTACGGGTGTCACCGGGGAGCTGTTTTTT
v_call: TRBV28; clone_size: .; cdr3_length: 15; j_call: TRBJ2-7; d_call: .; cdr3_aa: CASSTTRGRSYEQYF; cdr3_nt: TGTGCCAGCAGCACGACCCGGGGCCGGTCCTACGAGCAGTACTTC
v_call: TRBV6-6; clone_size: .; cdr3_length: 15; j_call: TRBJ1-5; d_call: .; cdr3_aa: CASSYFTPSNQPQHF; cdr3_nt: TGTGCCAGCAGTTATTTCACACCCAGCAATCAGCCCCAGCATTTT